The 12 T cell receptor beta chains listed next were all sequenced from one sample in a study of blood T cells in healthy people across ages. Sample-barcoded 5' priming and a J-beta primer mix drove a second PCR of roughly 6 to 12 cycles. TCRdb ran MiXCR on the 5' RACE reads and lists one entry per CDR3 protein. Among 710,000 or so distinct CDR3 sequences listed, over 20% were seen once. The sequencing input was blood. Receptors were obtained from a man between 65 and 85 years old in good health.

This clonotype was detected only a few times. This chain uses TRBV5-1 with TRBJ2-5; D is unclear. In germline, CDR1 is SGHRS, CDR2 YFSETQ. V was cut by 4 bases and J by 5 bases, with 15 bases left in between. This CDR3 spans 14 amino acids. The CDR3 nucleotides read TGCGCCAGCAGCCCAACTATAGACGGGGAGACCCAGTACTTC. Its protein product is CASSPTIDGETQYF.

Remarks on this clonotype: The junction shows a germline mismatch at one end, possibly a read error. The genes are TRBV5-1 and TRBJ2-1, with 14 positions matching TRBD2. Germline CDR1 SGHRS, CDR2 YFSETQ. This CDR3 spans 17 amino acids. DNA for the CDR3: TGCACCAGCAGCAAGGGACTAGCGGGAGTAAGATACAATGAGCAGTTCTTC. This codes for CTSSKGLAGVRYNEQFF.

The rearrangement links TRBV19 to TRBJ2-3; D remains ambiguous. V was cut by 2 bases and J by 1 base, with 10 bases left in between. Germline-derived CDR1 and CDR2 are LNHDA and SQIVND (reference sequence). The CDR3 consists of 15 residues. CDR3 DNA sequence: TGTGCCAGTAGTATATCCTACTCCGGCACAGATACGCAGTATTTT. This codes for CASSISYSGTDTQYF.

This clonotype was seen more than once but under ten times. The genes are TRBV12-3 or TRBV12-4 and TRBJ1-2; 9 bases fit TRBD1. The CDR3 totals 17 residues. Trimming took 2 bases from V and 0 from J; bases not matched to a gene: 7. CDR3 residues: CASSLRGQGSPNYGYTF. CDR3 in DNA: TGTGCCAGCAGTTTACGGGGACAGGGCTCCCCTAACTATGGCTACACCTTC.

The rearrangement links TRBV7-2 to TRBJ2-7, with D tentatively TRBD2 (6 bases). Germline CDR1 SGHTA, CDR2 FQGNSA. Trimming cost V 4 bases and J 6 bases, with 10 bases left between them. The CDR3 consists of 12 residues. The CDR3 DNA sequence: TGTGCCAGCAGCTCCTTGACTAGCGAGCAGTACTTC. Translation: CASSSLTSEQYF.

The chain carries TRBV12-5 and TRBJ2-4; no firm D call. Trimming took 2 bases from V and 0 from J, leaving 17 bases between them. This CDR3 is built from 18 residues. Germline assignment: CDR1 LGHNT and CDR2 FRNRAP. The DNA of the CDR3 is TGTGCTAGTGGTTTGCGTCTCGGCCACTGGGTAGCCAAAAACATTCAGTACTTC. It is translated as CASGLRLGHWVAKNIQYF.

In its sample, this clonotype was seen a few times. The chain has TRBV7-9 and TRBJ2-5; D is unclear. Near its end, the DNA agrees better with TRBJ2-1, so the J call may be wrong. The CDR3 runs to 12 residues. Germline V gene sequence: CDR1 SEHNR, CDR2 FQNEAQ (reference sequence). The CDR3 spells CASSPDGDEQFF. The DNA of the CDR3 is TGTGCCAGCAGCCCTGACGGAGATGAGCAGTTCTTC.

Only a few counts were recorded for this clonotype. V gene TRBV29-1 combines with J gene TRBJ2-1, with TRBD2 identical over 14 bases. J was trimmed by 10 bases and V by 5 bases; bases with no gene match: 4. Germline V lookup: CDR1 SQVTM, CDR2 ANQGSEA. The CDR3 loop spans 13 amino acids. CDR3 nucleotides: TGCAGCGTTACGCGGACTAGCGGGGGGGAGCAGTTCTTC. Protein sequence: CSVTRTSGGEQFF.

In this sample, this clonotype turned up a few times. J is TRBJ1-2 and V is TRBV20-1; a weak D match, TRBD1 (5 bases). The CDR3 contains 15 residues. Germline CDR1 and CDR2: DFQATT and SNEGSKA (reference sequence). CDR3 DNA sequence: TGCAGCGTAGATTCCGACAGCTCCGAGGGGTATGGCTACACCTTC. Its translation: CSVDSDSSEGYGYTF.

This clonotype was recorded at least ten times. V and J are TRBV10-3 and TRBJ2-3; possible D gene TRBD2, 6 bases. CDR3 length: 14 residues. The ends were cut back, 8 bases at V and 0 bases at J, with 12 bases in the middle. The germline V gene has CDR1 ENHRY and CDR2 SYGVKD. As DNA, the CDR3 is TGTGCCATCTCTGGGGGGACTAGCACAGATACGCAGTATTTT. Encoded protein: CAISGGTSTDTQYF.

There are a few counts of this clonotype. The rearrangement uses TRBV3-1 and TRBJ2-5; 7 nucleotides line up with TRBD2. The germline gives CDR1 LGHDT, CDR2 YNNKEL (reference sequence). CDR3 length: 14 residues. The ends lost 3 bases at V and 1 base at J; junction bases unmatched: 2. This CDR3 reads CASSQRTSQETQYF. CDR3 DNA sequence: TGTGCCAGCAGCCAGAGGACTAGCCAAGAGACCCAGTACTTC.

This clonotype was seen a handful of times. The rearrangement joins TRBV7-9 to TRBJ2-2, with 7 bases aligning to TRBD2. Germline assignment: CDR1 SEHNR and CDR2 FQNEAQ (reference sequence). The CDR3 is 15 residues long. V trimming: 11 bases; J trimming: 4 bases; junction bases outside the gene matches: 13. CDR3 in DNA: TGTGCCGTCCTGTTAGGGTCTAGCGGCACCGGGGAGCTGTTTTTT. Its protein product is CAVLLGSSGTGELFF.